Each of the 24 T cell receptor beta chains below was sequenced from the same sample in a study of shared clonotypes between healthy human individuals. Measured with immunoSEQ multiplex PCR; TCRdb has only the in-frame clones, and not every one. The sample lists approximately 980,000 clones; less than 85% were seen once. Input material: memory CD4+ T cells sorted from blood. Subset described: CD45RA-negative fraction. The receptors were sampled from a young man in good health.

The rearrangement joins TRBV10-3 to TRBJ1-2, with a possible D match to TRBD1 (5 bases). V gave up 1 base and J gave up 2 bases, with 8 bases separating them. This CDR3 has 14 residues. In germline, CDR1 is ENHRY, CDR2 SYGVKD. DNA for the CDR3: TGTGCCATCAGTGAGTTACAGGAAAACTATGGCTACACCTTC. Encoded protein: CAISELQENYGYTF.

The chain carries TRBV25-1 and TRBJ2-5; perhaps D is TRBD1 or TRBD2 (5 bases each). Deletions cut 6 bases from V and 1 base from J, with 12 bases between. Germline V gene lookup returns CDR1 MGHDK and CDR2 SYGVNS. The CDR3 is made up of 14 amino acids. CDR3 coding DNA: TGTGCCAGCAGCGTACCTGGGACCCAAGAGACCCAGTACTTC. It specifies CASSVPGTQETQYF.

The gene calls are TRBV7-8 and TRBJ1-5; 8 bases map to TRBD1. CDR3 length: 17 amino acids. From germline, CDR1 is SGHVS and CDR2 FQNEAQ. Trimming removed 3 bases from V and 6 bases from J; junction bases left unmatched: 13. The CDR3 DNA is TGTGCCAGCAGCTTCCTCACAGGGGGGCAGAGGGGTCAGCCCCAGCATTTT. It is translated as CASSFLTGGQRGQPQHF.

This chain connects TRBV5-1 to TRBJ2-7, with D possibly matching TRBD2 (5 bases). This CDR3 is 12 amino acids long. Germline assignment: CDR1 SGHRS and CDR2 YFSETQ. Trimming removed 0 bases from V and 5 bases from J, with 6 bases in between. The CDR3 is CASSLETNEQYF. The DNA of the CDR3 is TGCGCCAGCAGCTTGGAGACTAACGAGCAGTACTTC.

This clone was counted a few times. This chain uses TRBV4-1 with TRBJ1-1; D gene ambiguous. The CDR3 runs to 12 residues. Trimming removed 5 bases at V and 4 bases at J, with 8 bases between. Germline V CDR1 and CDR2: MGHRA, YSYEKL. The CDR3 spells CASSGLGTEAFF. The CDR3 nucleotides are TGCGCCAGCAGCGGGCTAGGCACTGAAGCTTTCTTT.

CDR3 loop: CASNRQGEIGELFF. DNA for the CDR3: TGTGCCAGCAACAGACAGGGGGAGATCGGGGAGCTGTTTTTT. This chain connects TRBV6-1 to TRBJ2-2; 9 nucleotides line up with TRBD1. CDR1 is MNHNS, CDR2 SASEGT, per germline. J gave up 7 bases and V 7 bases, and 7 bases lay outside the gene matches. The CDR3 has 14 amino acids.

V gene TRBV14 combines with J gene TRBJ2-5; TRBD2 matches 8 bases. CDR1 and CDR2 from the germline V gene are SGHDN and FVKESK. The CDR3 length is 14 residues. With V trimmed by 5 bases and J by 7 bases, 9 bases remained unmatched. Written as DNA, the CDR3 is TGTGCCAGCAGCGGGACTAGGACCGCAGGGACCCAGTACTTC. Its translation is CASSGTRTAGTQYF.

This sequence joins TRBV9 and TRBJ2-2; weak D call: TRBD1 (5 bases). The CDR3 is 16 amino acids. The germline V gene encodes CDR1 SGDLS and CDR2 YYNGEE. The V and J ends lost 4 bases and 4 bases respectively, with 17 bases between them. CDR3 amino acids: CASSSGASRRTGELFF. CDR3 nucleotide sequence: TGTGCCAGCAGCTCTGGGGCTAGTAGGCGCACCGGGGAGCTGTTTTTT.

V gene TRBV6-8 combines with J gene TRBJ2-7; D ambiguous. CDR1 and CDR2 from the germline V gene are MNHGY and SAAAGT. The CDR3 length is 19 residues. Between the trimmed V and J ends, which lost 7 bases and 4 bases, there was a span of 32 bases. The CDR3 region has the DNA TGTGCCAGCATACTACGCTATGAAGAGGACCACGGACCAGCATACGAGCAGTACTTC. Translated, it gives CASILRYEEDHGPAYEQYF.

The chain is built from TRBV5-6 and TRBJ1-6; 8 nucleotides agree with TRBD1. The CDR3 loop spans 14 amino acids. Germline values: CDR1 SGHDT, CDR2 YYEEEE. V was clipped by 2 bases and J by 8 bases; unmatched bases: 3. The CDR3 sequence is CASSFGQGHSPLHF. The CDR3 nucleotides read TGTGCCAGCAGCTTCGGACAGGGCCATTCACCCCTCCACTTT.

In this sample, this clone turned up once. The chain combines TRBV5-1 with TRBJ2-3; D unresolved. The V end was cut by 3 bases, the J end by 0 bases, with 14 bases between. This CDR3 region has 16 residues. Germline CDR1 reads SGHRS; CDR2 reads YFSETQ. CDR3 in amino acids: CASSSFPDASTDTQYF. DNA for the CDR3: TGCGCCAGCAGCTCATTCCCGGACGCTAGCACAGATACGCAGTATTTT.

This chain links TRBV7-8 with TRBJ1-4, with TRBD1 matching over 8 bases. CDR1 is SGHVS, CDR2 FQNEAQ, per germline. The V and J ends lost 3 bases and 11 bases, in that order; junction bases with no gene match: 5. This CDR3 contains 13 residues. The CDR3 coding sequence is TGTGCCAGCAGCTTCCGACAGGGGACCAAACTGTTTTTT. The encoded protein is CASSFRQGTKLFF.

The J gene is TRBJ2-2, the V gene TRBV4-3; 10 bases fit TRBD1. The J segment lost 7 bases and the V segment lost 4 bases, leaving 12 bases of the junction unmatched. CDR1 is LGHNA, CDR2 YSLEER, per germline. This CDR3 has 17 residues. This CDR3 is CASSPNSGTGVGGELFF. As DNA, the CDR3 is TGCGCCAGCAGCCCAAACTCCGGGACAGGGGTCGGCGGGGAGCTGTTTTTT.

In regard to this clone: At the DNA level, this CDR3 is encoded by other sequences in the same sample as well. This chain uses TRBV7-2 with TRBJ2-5; D is ambiguous. The CDR3 has 12 amino acids. V was shortened by 1 base and J by 6 bases, with 6 bases between the two germline ends. The V gene's germline CDR1 is SGHTA and CDR2 FQGNSA. DNA of the CDR3: TGTGCCAGCAGCTTAGGGGTTCAGACCCAGTACTTC. The encoded protein is CASSLGVQTQYF.

The chain has TRBV7-2 and TRBJ2-7; 10 nucleotides match TRBD2. V was pared by 5 bases and J by 0 bases, with 7 bases of the junction left unmatched. This CDR3 is built from 16 residues. CDR1 and CDR2 from the germline V gene are SGHTA and FQGNSA. The CDR3 DNA is TGTGCCAGCAGCAGAGGACTAGCGGTAAGCTCCTACGAGCAGTACTTC. Its translation: CASSRGLAVSSYEQYF.

The rearrangement uses TRBV18 and TRBJ2-1; possibly TRBD2 for D (5 bases). This CDR3 comprises 13 residues. V dropped 3 bases and J dropped 7 bases, with 10 bases sitting between them. Germline lookup yields CDR1 KGHSH and CDR2 LQKENI. CDR3 in amino acids: CASSPGLRNEQFF. The CDR3 DNA sequence: TGTGCCAGCTCACCCGGACTTAGGAATGAGCAGTTCTTC.

At least ten counts were recorded for this clone. The V gene is TRBV18, the J gene TRBJ2-5, with D uncertain. Trimming shortened V by 8 bases and J by 9 bases, and 22 bases separated the two germline ends. Germline loops: CDR1 KGHSH, CDR2 LQKENI. The CDR3 length is 14 residues. CDR3 loop: CASAGGVPREAQYF. CDR3 nucleotide sequence: TGTGCCAGCGCAGGCGGAGTCCCTCGTGAGGCCCAGTACTTC.

This clone has a handful of counts. Other DNA sequences from this sample encode an identical CDR3 as well. This chain uses TRBV28 with TRBJ1-2, with TRBD1 as a possible D gene (6 bases). The CDR3 length is 14 residues. The germline V gene encodes CDR1 MDHEN and CDR2 SYDVKM. The ends were cut back, 4 bases at V and 5 bases at J, with 14 bases in the middle. CDR3 region: CASSSPGQGYGYTF. In DNA, the CDR3 is TGTGCCAGCAGTTCGCCGGGACAAGGGTATGGCTACACCTTC.

The V and J genes are TRBV19 and TRBJ1-2; D is perhaps TRBD1 (6 bases). CDR1 and CDR2 from the germline V gene are LNHDA and SQIVND (reference sequence). The CDR3 is 14 residues long. V shed 8 bases and J shed 8 bases, with 21 bases lying between them. The CDR3 spells CASHSTQGGVGYTF. The CDR3 region has the DNA TGTGCCAGTCATTCCACCCAAGGGGGGGTCGGCTACACCTTC.

V usage is TRBV5-4 and J usage is TRBJ1-2; a weak D match, TRBD1 (5 bases). V was pared by 1 base and J by 0 bases, with 10 bases between. The CDR3 runs 15 residues. CDR1 SGHNT and CDR2 YYREEE come from the germline V gene (reference sequence). As DNA, the CDR3 is TGTGCCAGCAGCTTGACGGGGGGAGCTAACTATGGCTACACCTTC. It is translated as CASSLTGGANYGYTF.

This chain connects TRBV28 to TRBJ1-2; perhaps TRBD1 as D (5 bases). V was shortened by 3 bases and J by 3 bases, with 8 bases between the two germline ends. Germline CDR1 MDHEN, CDR2 SYDVKM. This CDR3 region has 13 residues. CDR3 loop: CASSLQGHYGYTF. The CDR3, as DNA: TGTGCCAGCAGTTTGCAGGGCCACTATGGCTACACCTTC.

The chain links TRBV6-5 to TRBJ2-7; no definite D call. Germline V gene lookup returns CDR1 MNHEY and CDR2 SVGAGI. With 7 bases removed from V and 0 bases from J, the gap between germline ends came to 13 bases. There are 14 residues in the CDR3. The CDR3 DNA sequence: TGTGCCAGCAAAAAGGGTTTCAGCTCCTACGAGCAGTACTTC. It is translated as CASKKGFSSYEQYF.

CDR3 nucleotides: TGTGCCAGCAGTTTATTCCGGGGATCGAGCTCCTACAATGAGCAGTTCTTC. Its translation is CASSLFRGSSSYNEQFF. The chain combines TRBV27 with TRBJ2-1, with a tentative D call TRBD2 (5 bases). CDR1 MNHEY and CDR2 SMNVEV come from the germline V gene (reference sequence). The CDR3 sequence is 17 residues long. With 1 base removed from V and 0 bases from J, the gap between germline ends came to 13 bases.

This chain joins TRBV27 and TRBJ2-3, with 7 bases lining up with TRBD2. The CDR3 totals 18 residues. V dropped 0 bases and J dropped 2; count of bases not matched to a gene: 11. Per the germline V gene, CDR1 is MNHEY and CDR2 is SMNVEV (reference sequence). The CDR3 region is CASSLSGSLAAATDTQYF. The CDR3 DNA reads TGTGCCAGCAGTTTATCAGGGTCGCTAGCGGCCGCCACAGATACGCAGTATTTT.